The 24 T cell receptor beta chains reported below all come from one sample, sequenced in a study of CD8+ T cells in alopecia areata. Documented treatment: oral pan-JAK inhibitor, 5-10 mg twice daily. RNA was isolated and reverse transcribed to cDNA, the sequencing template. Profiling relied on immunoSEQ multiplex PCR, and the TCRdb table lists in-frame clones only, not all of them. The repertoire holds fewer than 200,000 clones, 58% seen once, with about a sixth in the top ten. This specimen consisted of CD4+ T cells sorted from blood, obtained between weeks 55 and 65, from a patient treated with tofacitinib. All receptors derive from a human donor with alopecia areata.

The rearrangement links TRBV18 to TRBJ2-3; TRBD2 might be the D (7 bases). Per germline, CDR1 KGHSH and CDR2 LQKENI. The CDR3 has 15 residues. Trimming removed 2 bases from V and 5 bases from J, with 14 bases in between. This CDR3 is CASSPGGGRQDTQYF. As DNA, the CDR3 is TGTGCCAGCTCACCAGGGGGGGGCCGCCAAGATACGCAGTATTTT.

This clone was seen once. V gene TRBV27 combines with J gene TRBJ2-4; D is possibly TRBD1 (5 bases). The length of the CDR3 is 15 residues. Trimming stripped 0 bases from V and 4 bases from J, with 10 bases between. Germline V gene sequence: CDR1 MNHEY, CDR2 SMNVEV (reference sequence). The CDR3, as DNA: TGTGCCAGCAGTTTATCCTGGGGCGAGAAAAACATTCAGTACTTC. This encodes CASSLSWGEKNIQYF.

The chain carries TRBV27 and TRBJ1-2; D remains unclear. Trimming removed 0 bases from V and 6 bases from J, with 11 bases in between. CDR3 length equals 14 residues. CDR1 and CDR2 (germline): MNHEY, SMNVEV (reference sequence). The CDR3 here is CASSLSGTRNGYTF. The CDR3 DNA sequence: TGTGCCAGCAGTTTATCGGGAACCCGCAATGGCTACACCTTC.

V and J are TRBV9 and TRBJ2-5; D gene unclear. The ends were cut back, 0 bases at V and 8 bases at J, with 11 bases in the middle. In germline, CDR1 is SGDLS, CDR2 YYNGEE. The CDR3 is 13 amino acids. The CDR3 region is CASSVGPVPTQYF. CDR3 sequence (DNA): TGTGCCAGCAGCGTAGGCCCTGTTCCCACCCAGTACTTC.

Here the CDR3 DNA reads TGCGCCAGCAGTCAAACGGACAGGGCTAACTATGGCTACACCTTC. Protein: CASSQTDRANYGYTF. V usage is TRBV23-1 and J usage is TRBJ1-2, with 8 bases that match TRBD1. TRBV23-1 qualifies as an ORF whose function is uncertain. V shed 2 bases, J shed 0 bases, and the junction held 2 bases outside the gene matches. The length of the CDR3 is 15 residues.

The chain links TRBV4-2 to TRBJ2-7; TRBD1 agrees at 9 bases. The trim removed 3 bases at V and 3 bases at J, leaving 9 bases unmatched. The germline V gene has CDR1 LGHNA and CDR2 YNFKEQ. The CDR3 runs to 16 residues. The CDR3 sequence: CASSHLPGDRDYEQYF. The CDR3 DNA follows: TGTGCCAGCAGCCACCTCCCTGGGGACAGGGACTACGAGCAGTACTTC.

CDR3 coding DNA: TGTGCCTGGAGTGTGGGTCCCTCCTTTGATACGCAGTATTTT. This translates into CAWSVGPSFDTQYF. This chain connects TRBV30 to TRBJ2-3; D is unclear. Trimming took 0 bases from V and 6 from J, leaving 13 bases between them. The CDR3 contains 14 residues. Looked up from germline, CDR1 is GTSNPN and CDR2 is SVGIG (reference sequence).

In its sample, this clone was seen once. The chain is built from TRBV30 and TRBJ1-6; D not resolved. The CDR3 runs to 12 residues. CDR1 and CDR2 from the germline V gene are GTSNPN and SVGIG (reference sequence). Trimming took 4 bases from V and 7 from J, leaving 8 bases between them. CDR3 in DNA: TGTGCCTGGAAAAGGGTAAATTCACCCCTCCACTTT. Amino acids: CAWKRVNSPLHF.

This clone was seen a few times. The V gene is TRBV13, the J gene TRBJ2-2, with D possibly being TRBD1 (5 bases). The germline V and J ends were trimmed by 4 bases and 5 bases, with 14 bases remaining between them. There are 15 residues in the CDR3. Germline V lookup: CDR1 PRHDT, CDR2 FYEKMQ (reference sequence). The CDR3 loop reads CASSSKTPGTGELFF. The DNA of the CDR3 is TGTGCCAGCAGCTCCAAGACCCCAGGGACCGGGGAGCTGTTTTTT. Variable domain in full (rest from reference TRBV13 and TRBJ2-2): AAGVIQSPRHLIKEKRETATLKCYPIPRHDTVYWYQQGPGQDPQFLISFYEKMQSDKGSIPDRFSAQQFSDYHSELNMSSLELGDSALYFCASSSKTPGTGELFFGEGSRLTVL.

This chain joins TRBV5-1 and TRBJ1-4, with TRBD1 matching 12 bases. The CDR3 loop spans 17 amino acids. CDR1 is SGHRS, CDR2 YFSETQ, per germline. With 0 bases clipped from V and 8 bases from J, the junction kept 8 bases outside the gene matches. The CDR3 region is CASSLEAGTGGAEKLFF. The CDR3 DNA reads TGCGCCAGCAGCTTGGAAGCCGGGACAGGGGGCGCCGAAAAACTGTTTTTT.

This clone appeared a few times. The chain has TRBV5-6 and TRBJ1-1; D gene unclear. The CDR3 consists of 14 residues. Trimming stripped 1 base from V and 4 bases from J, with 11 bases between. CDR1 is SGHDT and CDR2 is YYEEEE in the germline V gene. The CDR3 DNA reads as TGTGCCAGCAGCTTGACGAGTTTCCGCACTGAAGCTTTCTTT. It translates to CASSLTSFRTEAFF.

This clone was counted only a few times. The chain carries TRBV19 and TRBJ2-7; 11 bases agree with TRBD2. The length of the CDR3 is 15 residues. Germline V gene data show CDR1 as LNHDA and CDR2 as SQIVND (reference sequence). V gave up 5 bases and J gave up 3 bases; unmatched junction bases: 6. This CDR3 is CASSSLAGGDYEQYF. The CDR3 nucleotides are TGTGCCAGTAGTTCCCTAGCGGGGGGTGACTACGAGCAGTACTTC. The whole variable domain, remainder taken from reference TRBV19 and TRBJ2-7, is DGGITQSPKYLFRKEGQNVTLSCEQNLNHDAMYWYRQDPGQGLRLIYYSQIVNDFQKGDIAEGYSVSREKKESFPLTVTSAQKNPTAFYLCASSSLAGGDYEQYFGPGTRLTVT.

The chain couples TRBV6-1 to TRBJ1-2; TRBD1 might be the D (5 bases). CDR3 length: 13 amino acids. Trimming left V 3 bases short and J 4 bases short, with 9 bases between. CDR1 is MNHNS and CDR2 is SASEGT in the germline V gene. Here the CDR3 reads CASSDRDSYGYTF. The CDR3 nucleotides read TGTGCCAGCAGTGATCGTGACAGCTATGGCTACACCTTC.

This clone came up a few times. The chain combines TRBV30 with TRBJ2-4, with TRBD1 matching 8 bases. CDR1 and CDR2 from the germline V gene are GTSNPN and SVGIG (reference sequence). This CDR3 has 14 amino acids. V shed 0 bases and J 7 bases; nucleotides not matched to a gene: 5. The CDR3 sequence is CAWSVGQGANIQYF. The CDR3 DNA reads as TGTGCCTGGAGTGTCGGGCAGGGGGCGAACATTCAGTACTTC.

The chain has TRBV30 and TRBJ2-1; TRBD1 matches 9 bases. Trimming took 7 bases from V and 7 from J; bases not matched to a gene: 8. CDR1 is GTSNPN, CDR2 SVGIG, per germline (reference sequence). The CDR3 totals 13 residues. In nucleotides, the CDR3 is TGTGCCTTACGGGGACAGGGTAGGAATGAGCAGTTCTTC. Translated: CALRGQGRNEQFF.

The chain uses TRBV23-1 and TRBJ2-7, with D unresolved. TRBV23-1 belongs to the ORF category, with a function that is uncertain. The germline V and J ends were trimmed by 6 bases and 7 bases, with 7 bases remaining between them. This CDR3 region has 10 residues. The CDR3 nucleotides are TGCGCCAGCAGCCCAGGAGAGCAGTACTTC. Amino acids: CASSPGEQYF.

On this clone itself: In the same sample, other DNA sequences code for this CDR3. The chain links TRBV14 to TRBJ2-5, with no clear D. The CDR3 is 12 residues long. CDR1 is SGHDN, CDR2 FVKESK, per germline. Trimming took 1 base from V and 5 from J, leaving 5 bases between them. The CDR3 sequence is CASSQVWETQYF. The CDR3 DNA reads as TGTGCCAGCAGCCAAGTCTGGGAGACCCAGTACTTC.

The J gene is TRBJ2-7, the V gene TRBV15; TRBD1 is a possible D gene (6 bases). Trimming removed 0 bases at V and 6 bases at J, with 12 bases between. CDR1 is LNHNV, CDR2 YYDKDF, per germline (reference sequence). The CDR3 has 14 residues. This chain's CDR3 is CATSRDRLGGEQYF. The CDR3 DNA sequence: TGTGCCACCAGCAGAGATCGGTTAGGGGGCGAGCAGTACTTC.

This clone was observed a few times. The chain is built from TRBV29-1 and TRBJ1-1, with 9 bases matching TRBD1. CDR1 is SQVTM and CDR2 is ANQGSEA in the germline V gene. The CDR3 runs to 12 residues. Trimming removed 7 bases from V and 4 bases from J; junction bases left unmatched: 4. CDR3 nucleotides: TGCAGCGGGTGGACAGGGGTCACTGAAGCTTTCTTT. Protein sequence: CSGWTGVTEAFF. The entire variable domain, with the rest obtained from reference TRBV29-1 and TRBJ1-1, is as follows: SAVISQKPSRDICQRGTSLTIQCQVDSQVTMMFWYRQQPGQSLTLIATANQGSEATYESGFVIDKFPISRPNLTFSTLTVSNMSPEDSSIYLCSGWTGVTEAFFGQGTRLTVV.

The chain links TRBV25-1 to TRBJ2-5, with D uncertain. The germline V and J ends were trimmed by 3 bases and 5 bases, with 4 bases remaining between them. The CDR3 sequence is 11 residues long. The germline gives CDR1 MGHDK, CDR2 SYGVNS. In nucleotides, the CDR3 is TGTGCCAGCAGTGAGTACGAGACCCAGTACTTC. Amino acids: CASSEYETQYF.

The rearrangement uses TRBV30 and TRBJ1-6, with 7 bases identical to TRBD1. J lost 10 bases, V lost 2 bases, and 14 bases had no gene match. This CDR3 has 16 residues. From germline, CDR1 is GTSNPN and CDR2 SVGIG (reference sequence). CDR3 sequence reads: CAWSTEGGISFSPLHF. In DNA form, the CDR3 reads TGTGCCTGGAGTACAGAAGGGGGCATTAGTTTCTCACCCCTCCACTTT.

CDR3 loop: CAWNRRDRGFYGYTF. DNA for the CDR3: TGTGCCTGGAACCGCCGGGACAGGGGTTTCTATGGCTACACCTTC. The rearrangement joins TRBV30 to TRBJ1-2; 10 bases match TRBD1. Unmatched junction bases numbered 9, after V lost 4 bases and J lost 4 bases. From germline, CDR1 is GTSNPN and CDR2 SVGIG (reference sequence). The CDR3 sequence is 15 residues long.

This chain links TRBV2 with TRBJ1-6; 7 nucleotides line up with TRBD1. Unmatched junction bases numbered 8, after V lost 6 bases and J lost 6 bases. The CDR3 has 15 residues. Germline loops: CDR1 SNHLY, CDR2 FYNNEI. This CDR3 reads CASSVTGALNSPLHF. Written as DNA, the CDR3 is TGTGCCAGCAGCGTTACAGGGGCCCTTAATTCACCCCTCCACTTT. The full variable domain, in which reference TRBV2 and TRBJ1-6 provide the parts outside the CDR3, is EPEVTQTPSHQVTQMGQEVILRCVPISNHLYFYWYRQILGQKVEFLVSFYNNEISEKSEIFDDQFSVERPDGSNFTLKIRSTKLEDSAMYFCASSVTGALNSPLHFGNGTRLTVT.

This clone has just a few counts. The CDR3 sequence is CASGRGQGQETQYF. The CDR3 DNA reads TGTGCCAGCGGGAGGGGGCAGGGACAAGAGACCCAGTACTTC. The chain carries TRBV5-6 and TRBJ2-5, with D tentatively TRBD1 or TRBD2 (7 bases each). Between the trimmed V and J ends, which lost 7 bases and 2 bases, there was a span of 15 bases. The germline CDR1 and CDR2 sequences are SGHDT and YYEEEE. The CDR3 sequence is 14 residues long.